This passage covers 28 T cell receptor beta chains from one sample sequenced in a study of T cell responses to AZD1222 COVID-19 vaccine. Profiled with immunoSEQ multiplex PCR; TCRdb holds only in-frame clones, not every one. The sample yields around 92,000 clones, roughly 90% seen once. Sample: peripheral blood, taken on day 0 of AZD1222 vaccination. These receptors all come from an adult in good health.

CDR3 in amino acids: CARSKGHLSSYNSPLHF. In nucleotides, the CDR3 is TGTGCCAGAAGCAAGGGACACCTGAGCTCCTATAATTCACCCCTCCACTTT. This rearrangement joins TRBV5-3 to TRBJ1-6, with D perhaps TRBD1 (6 bases). Being an ORF, TRBV5-3 has a function that is uncertain. The CDR3 loop spans 17 amino acids. Trimming pared 4 bases from V and 0 bases from J, leaving 14 bases between.

The genes are TRBV10-3 and TRBJ2-2; TRBD1 is a possible D gene (6 bases). Looked up from germline, CDR1 is ENHRY and CDR2 is SYGVKD. The CDR3 loop spans 17 amino acids. V lost 3 bases, J lost 0 bases, and 14 bases lay in between. The DNA of the CDR3 is TGTGCCATCAGTGACGGCGGACAGTCTTCGAACACCGGGGAGCTGTTTTTT. Translation gives CAISDGGQSSNTGELFF.

This clone appeared a single time. The CDR3 loop reads CASSPRDGQRDQPQHF. Written as DNA, the CDR3 is TGTGCCAGCTCACCAAGGGACGGACAAAGGGATCAGCCCCAGCATTTT. The rearrangement links TRBV18 to TRBJ1-5, with D perhaps matching TRBD1 (5 bases). The V and J ends lost 2 bases and 5 bases respectively, with 16 bases between them. This CDR3 is built from 16 residues. Per germline, CDR1 KGHSH and CDR2 LQKENI. Full variable domain (rest looked up from reference TRBV18 and TRBJ1-5): NAGVMQNPRHLVRRRGQEARLRCSPMKGHSHVYWYRQLPEEGLKFMVYLQKENIIDESGMPKERFSAEFPKEGPSILRIQQVVRGDSAAYFCASSPRDGQRDQPQHFGDGTRLSIL.

V gene TRBV27 combines with J gene TRBJ2-1, with 8 bases fitting TRBD1. The V segment lost 4 bases and the J segment 1 base; nucleotides outside the gene matches: 6. The length of the CDR3 is 16 residues. CDR1 is MNHEY, CDR2 SMNVEV, per germline (reference sequence). CDR3 bases: TGTGCCAGCAGTTCCCCAGGGGGCAGGTCCTACAATGAGCAGTTCTTC. Translated: CASSSPGGRSYNEQFF.

The rearrangement uses TRBV19 and TRBJ1-2; tentative D call: TRBD1 (5 bases). The germline CDR1 and CDR2 sequences are LNHDA and SQIVND (reference sequence). V dropped 3 bases and J dropped 7 bases, with 15 bases sitting between them. The CDR3 totals 14 residues. CDR3 sequence reads: CASSIGFREGGYTF. The CDR3 coding sequence is TGTGCCAGTAGTATTGGTTTCAGGGAAGGTGGCTACACCTTC. Complete variable domain (other parts from reference TRBV19 and TRBJ1-2): DGGITQSPKYLFRKEGQNVTLSCEQNLNHDAMYWYRQDPGQGLRLIYYSQIVNDFQKGDIAEGYSVSREKKESFPLTVTSAQKNPTAFYLCASSIGFREGGYTFGSGTRLTVV.

This clone was seen just once. The chain joins TRBV6-5 to TRBJ2-5; tentative D call: TRBD1 (6 bases). Germline-derived CDR1 and CDR2 are MNHEY and SVGAGI. V dropped 8 bases and J dropped 6 bases, with 16 bases sitting between them. The CDR3 extends over 13 amino acids. CDR3 in amino acids: CASSLVGGQTQYF. CDR3 coding DNA: TGTGCCAGCTCCCTGGTAGGGGGTCAGACCCAGTACTTC.

A single count supports this clone. The same CDR3 also results from other DNA sequences found in this sample. The rearrangement joins TRBV9 to TRBJ1-5, with 8 bases aligning to TRBD1. J was trimmed by 1 base and V by 1 base; bases with no gene match: 1. The germline CDR1 and CDR2 sequences are SGDLS and YYNGEE. CDR3 length: 15 amino acids. DNA of the CDR3: TGTGCCAGCAGCGTATCAGGGGGCAGCAATCAGCCCCAGCATTTT. Protein sequence: CASSVSGGSNQPQHF.

This chain connects TRBV5-8 to TRBJ2-2, with a weak D call TRBD1 (6 bases). The CDR3 length is 15 residues. The V gene lost 0 bases and the J gene lost 1 base, with 7 bases spanning the gap. Looked up from germline, CDR1 is SGHTS and CDR2 is YDEGEE. The CDR3 DNA follows: TGTGCCAGCAGCTTGGGGACAGAGAACACCGGGGAGCTGTTTTTT. Protein: CASSLGTENTGELFF.

The chain recombines TRBV9 with TRBJ1-6; perhaps TRBD1 as D (6 bases). This CDR3 region has 12 residues. Germline V gives CDR1 SGDLS, CDR2 YYNGEE. Trimming took off 8 bases at V and 10 bases at J, with 13 bases between the two ends. Here the CDR3 reads CASVNRESPLHF. CDR3 bases: TGTGCCAGTGTGAACAGGGAATCACCCCTCCACTTT.

This chain connects TRBV20-1 to TRBJ2-7, with a weak D call TRBD1 (6 bases). CDR3 length equals 15 residues. From germline, CDR1 is DFQATT and CDR2 SNEGSKA (reference sequence). Between the trimmed V and J ends, which lost 3 bases and 1 base, there was a span of 16 bases. DNA of the CDR3: TGCAGTGCTAGTCGCATCAGGGGTGAATCCTACGAGCAGTACTTC. It encodes CSASRIRGESYEQYF.

CDR3 in DNA: TGTGCCAGCACCCGCCAGATAGGGGGGGGCTACGAGCAGTACTTC. Amino acids: CASTRQIGGGYEQYF. The chain has TRBV28 and TRBJ2-7, with TRBD2 as a possible D gene (7 bases). Germline loops: CDR1 MDHEN, CDR2 SYDVKM. The CDR3 has 15 residues. Between the trimmed V and J ends, which lost 7 bases and 3 bases, there was a span of 19 bases. The full variable domain, its missing parts supplied by reference TRBV28 and TRBJ2-7, is DVKVTQSSRYLVKRTGEKVFLECVQDMDHENMFWYRQDPGLGLRLIYFSYDVKMKEKGDIPEGYSVSREKKERFSLILESASTNQTSMYLCASTRQIGGGYEQYFGPGTRLTVT.

The rearrangement joins TRBV9 to TRBJ1-4; the match to TRBD1 covers 11 bases. CDR3 size: 15 residues. V lost 3 bases to trimming and J lost 5 bases; unmatched junction nucleotides: 3. CDR1 is SGDLS and CDR2 is YYNGEE in the germline V gene. In DNA, the CDR3 is TGTGCCAGCAGCGCGTGGGACAGGGGGAATGAAAAACTGTTTTTT. This sequence encodes CASSAWDRGNEKLFF.

J is TRBJ2-1 and V is TRBV4-3; 7 bases align to TRBD2. The CDR3 covers 16 residues. The germline V gene encodes CDR1 LGHNA and CDR2 YSLEER. With 1 base clipped from V and 4 bases from J, the junction kept 7 bases outside the gene matches. The CDR3 loop is CASSQAVLAAYNEQFF. CDR3 bases: TGCGCCAGCAGCCAAGCGGTGCTAGCGGCTTACAATGAGCAGTTCTTC.

The chain uses TRBV6-2 or TRBV6-3 and TRBJ2-7; possibly TRBD1 or TRBD2 for D (5 bases each). The CDR3 is made up of 15 amino acids. Trimming cost V 2 bases and J 7 bases, with 18 bases left between them. From germline, CDR1 is MNHEY and CDR2 SVGEGT. The CDR3 DNA is TGTGCCAGCAGTTACGGGACGGGGATGTTTGAAGAGCAGTACTTC. Its protein is CASSYGTGMFEEQYF.

The J gene is TRBJ1-2, the V gene TRBV15; no clear D gene. This CDR3 is 12 amino acids long. V was cut by 5 bases and J by 2 bases, with 6 bases left in between. CDR1 is LNHNV, CDR2 YYDKDF, per germline (reference sequence). The CDR3 coding sequence is TGTGCCACCAGCGGTCCGAACTATGGCTACACCTTC. As protein: CATSGPNYGYTF.

The rearrangement joins TRBV19 to TRBJ1-5; the D is unclear. This CDR3 is built from 16 residues. Germline CDR1 LNHDA, CDR2 SQIVND (reference sequence). With 2 bases removed from V and 2 bases from J, the gap between germline ends came to 13 bases. The CDR3 is CASSIYGIDGNQPQHF. DNA of the CDR3: TGTGCCAGTAGTATATACGGGATTGATGGCAATCAGCCCCAGCATTTT.

The V call is TRBV27, the J call TRBJ2-7; no firm D call. The CDR3 spans 14 residues. The V gene lost 6 bases and the J gene lost 0 bases, with 12 bases spanning the gap. CDR1 MNHEY and CDR2 SMNVEV come from the germline V gene (reference sequence). The CDR3 reads CASRIRPSSYEQYF. DNA for the CDR3: TGTGCCAGCAGGATCCGACCGAGCTCCTACGAGCAGTACTTC.

The V gene is TRBV7-9, the J gene TRBJ1-6; 7 nucleotides line up with TRBD1. The CDR3 has 14 residues. Germline V CDR1 and CDR2: SEHNR, FQNEAQ (reference sequence). V lost 4 bases, J lost 8 bases, and 5 bases stayed unmatched. The CDR3 bases are TGTGCCAGCAGCTCCAGCACAGGGGATTCACCCCTCCACTTT. The encoded protein is CASSSSTGDSPLHF.

The rearrangement links TRBV27 to TRBJ1-3; D gene uncertain. CDR1 and CDR2 from the germline V gene are MNHEY and SMNVEV (reference sequence). Trimming cost V 5 bases and J 0 bases, with 5 bases left between them. The CDR3 consists of 13 residues. The CDR3 DNA follows: TGTGCCAGCAGTGAATCCTCTGGAAACACCATATATTTT. It yields the protein CASSESSGNTIYF.

This chain joins TRBV12-3 or TRBV12-4 and TRBJ1-4; D is perhaps TRBD1 (6 bases). The CDR3 has 12 residues. V was cut by 8 bases and J by 9 bases, with 13 bases left in between. The CDR3 loop is CASAERDKKLFF. The CDR3 coding sequence is TGTGCCAGCGCAGAACGGGACAAAAAACTGTTTTTT.

This clone was counted once. The chain uses TRBV5-6 and TRBJ1-4, with 8 bases fitting TRBD1. Germline V gene lookup returns CDR1 SGHDT and CDR2 YYEEEE. V shed 4 bases, J shed 6 bases, and the junction held 8 bases outside the gene matches. The CDR3 spans 15 residues. This chain's CDR3 is CASSEAGGADEKLFF. The CDR3 nucleotides read TGTGCCAGCAGCGAAGCAGGGGGCGCCGATGAAAAACTGTTTTTT.

The chain is built from TRBV5-1 and TRBJ2-1; no definite D call. Germline CDR1 is SGHRS and CDR2 is YFSETQ. This CDR3 is built from 14 residues. V lost 3 bases, J lost 0 bases, and 7 bases lay in between. CDR3 bases: TGCGCCAGCAGCTCTCAAAGCTCCTACAATGAGCAGTTCTTC. Its protein product is CASSSQSSYNEQFF.

The V and J genes are TRBV7-6 and TRBJ1-3; 9 positions match TRBD1. Trimming cost V 4 bases and J 7 bases; bases outside gene matches: 11. The germline V gene has CDR1 SGHVS and CDR2 FNYEAQ. The CDR3 is 16 residues long. CDR3 loop: CASSSSEDRGFNTIYF. CDR3 in DNA: TGTGCCAGCAGCTCTAGTGAGGACAGGGGTTTCAACACCATATATTTT.

This clone was detected once. The rearrangement uses TRBV5-4 and TRBJ2-1, with D perhaps matching TRBD1 (5 bases). Germline CDR1 is SGHNT and CDR2 is YYREEE (reference sequence). This CDR3 region has 15 residues. Trimming pared 0 bases from V and 3 bases from J, leaving 10 bases between. The DNA of the CDR3 is TGTGCCAGCAGCTTGGTAGGGGCGGTCTACAATGAGCAGTTCTTC. This gives the protein CASSLVGAVYNEQFF.

The genes are TRBV18 and TRBJ2-1; no reliable D call. V was shortened by 0 bases and J by 6 bases, with 9 bases between the two germline ends. CDR3 length: 14 residues. The germline V gene has CDR1 KGHSH and CDR2 LQKENI. The CDR3 protein is CASSPPQSGNEQFF. The CDR3 nucleotides read TGTGCCAGCTCACCACCGCAGTCTGGCAATGAGCAGTTCTTC. The entire variable domain, with the rest obtained from reference TRBV18 and TRBJ2-1, is as follows: NAGVMQNPRHLVRRRGQEARLRCSPMKGHSHVYWYRQLPEEGLKFMVYLQKENIIDESGMPKERFSAEFPKEGPSILRIQQVVRGDSAAYFCASSPPQSGNEQFFGPGTRLTVL.

The CDR3 loop is CASSQEISQGGYTF. CDR3 nucleotide sequence: TGCGCCAGCAGCCAAGAAATATCCCAGGGCGGCTACACCTTC. V is TRBV4-3 and J is TRBJ1-2; a weak D match, TRBD1 (5 bases). Per germline, CDR1 LGHNA and CDR2 YSLEER. V lost 0 bases and J lost 8, with 13 bases in between. CDR3 size: 14 residues.

The V gene is TRBV6-1, the J gene TRBJ2-7; 7 bases fit TRBD1. V shed 1 base and J 7 bases; nucleotides not matched to a gene: 13. Looked up from germline, CDR1 is MNHNS and CDR2 is SASEGT. This CDR3 is built from 16 residues. The CDR3, as DNA: TGTGCCAGCAGTGAAGGGACAGGTAGAAGCGGTTGGGAGCAGTACTTC. Translated, it gives CASSEGTGRSGWEQYF.

The chain is built from TRBV12-3 or TRBV12-4 and TRBJ1-6; no firm D call. With 6 bases removed from V and 9 bases from J, the gap between germline ends came to 9 bases. The CDR3 is 12 residues long. The CDR3 reads CASSALGSPLHF. The CDR3 DNA reads TGTGCCAGCAGCGCTCTCGGTTCACCCCTCCACTTT.